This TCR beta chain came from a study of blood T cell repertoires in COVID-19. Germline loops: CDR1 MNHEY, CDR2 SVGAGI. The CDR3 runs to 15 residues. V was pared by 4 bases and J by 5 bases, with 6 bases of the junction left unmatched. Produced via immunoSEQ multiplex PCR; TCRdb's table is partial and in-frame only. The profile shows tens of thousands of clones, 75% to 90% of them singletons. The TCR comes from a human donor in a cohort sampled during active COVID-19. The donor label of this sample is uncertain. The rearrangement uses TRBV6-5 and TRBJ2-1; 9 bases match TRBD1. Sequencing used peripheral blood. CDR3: CASSSRDRADNEQFF. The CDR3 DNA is TGTGCCAGCAGTTCCCGGGACAGGGCCGACAATGAGCAGTTCTTC.